This TCR beta chain was profiled in a study of identical twins. Study-level results: High-abundance cord blood beta clonotypes had fewer insertions; memory repertoires showed none.

The V end lost 1 base, the J end lost 1 base, and 11 bases lay between the germline ends. CDR3 size: 16 residues. Germline CDR1 LGHNA, CDR2 YSLEER. In regard to this clonotype: Its cognate antigen is unknown.

Each CDR3 protein is one row after TCRdb ran MiXCR on the 5' RACE reads. This sample has 210,000 or so distinct CDR3 sequences; approximately 16% occur once, and the top ten carry less than 45%. This sample was also put to use in a study of T cells expressing NK-cell markers.

Source material: CD8+ T cells sorted from blood. V is TRBV4-3 and J is TRBJ2-1; no firm D call. The source is a young woman in good health. The CDR3 bases are TGCGCCAGCAGCCAAGGTTCCGGGTTTTCCTACAATGAGCAGTTCTTC. Translated, it gives CASSQGSGFSYNEQFF.